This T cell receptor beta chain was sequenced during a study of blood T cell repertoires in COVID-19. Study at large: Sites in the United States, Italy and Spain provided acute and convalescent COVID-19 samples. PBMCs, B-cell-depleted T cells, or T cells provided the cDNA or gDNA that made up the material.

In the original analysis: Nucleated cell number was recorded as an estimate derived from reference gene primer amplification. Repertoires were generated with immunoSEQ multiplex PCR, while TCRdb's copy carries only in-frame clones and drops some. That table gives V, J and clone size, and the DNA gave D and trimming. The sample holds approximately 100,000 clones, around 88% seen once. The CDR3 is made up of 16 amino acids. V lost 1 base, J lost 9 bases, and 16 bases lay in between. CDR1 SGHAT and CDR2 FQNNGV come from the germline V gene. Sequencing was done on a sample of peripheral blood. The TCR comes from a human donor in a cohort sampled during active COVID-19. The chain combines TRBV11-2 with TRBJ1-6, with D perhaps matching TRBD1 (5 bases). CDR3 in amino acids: CASSLGSLLGRSPLHF. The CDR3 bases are TGTGCCAGCAGCTTAGGGTCTTTGTTGGGGCGTTCACCCCTCCACTTT.